This T cell receptor (beta chain) was captured by sequencing in a study of control samples from healthy donors and cancer patients. Data came from immunoSEQ multiplex PCR; TCRdb stores just in-frame clones and leaves some out. The repertoire holds 100,000 to 150,000 clones, with 85% to 95% as singletons. V dropped 4 bases and J dropped 5; count of bases not matched to a gene: 1. The germline V gene has CDR1 KGHSH and CDR2 LQKENI. This CDR3 is built from 13 residues. The sequence was obtained from a man aged 50 to 59 with head and neck cancer. The sample was PBMCs. This chain joins TRBV18 and TRBJ1-4; 7 bases fit TRBD1. The CDR3 bases are TGTGCCAGCTCACTACAGGGGAATGAAAAACTGTTTTTT. Protein sequence: CASSLQGNEKLFF.